Listed below are T cell receptor beta chains from one sample, sequenced in a study of CXCR3-negative and CXCR3-positive naive CD8 T cells. TCRdb processed the 5' RACE reads again and assigns one entry to each CDR3 protein, with no DNA. The sample has 5,000 to 5,500 distinct CDR3 sequences, and its top ten clones hold 2% to 2.5%. The sequencing input was naive CXCR3- CD8+ T cells from blood. These TCRs come from a human donor in good health. Some clones in this sample may be carry-over from other donors' samples. CDR3s include the opening cysteine and the closing phenylalanine or tryptophan. Each record gives: CDR3 protein, V gene, J gene, clone size. Some rows mark clone size as missing; the rest say once, few, many or name a class of expanded clone.

CDR3: CASGDSYEQYF
V: TRBV6-2/TRBV6-3
J: TRBJ2-7
size: NA

CDR3: CASSATSRVTGELFF
V: TRBV13
J: TRBJ2-2
size: NA

CDR3: CSVDPGQGSDEQFF
V: TRBV29-1
J: TRBJ2-1
size: NA

CDR3: CASSPGGLAPRDEQFF
V: TRBV3-1
J: TRBJ2-1
size: NA

CDR3: CASSFPNLDEQFF
V: TRBV12-3/TRBV12-4
J: TRBJ2-1
size: NA

CDR3: CASKGTSYNEQFF
V: TRBV6-6
J: TRBJ2-1
size: medium-sized

CDR3: CSARDLGSYNEQFF
V: TRBV20-1
J: TRBJ2-1
size: NA

CDR3: CASSLLPESGELFF
V: TRBV5-1
J: TRBJ2-2
size: NA

CDR3: CASSYFPATSLDHEQFF
V: TRBV6-2/TRBV6-3
J: TRBJ2-1
size: NA

CDR3: CATSRDRGVTEAFF
V: TRBV15
J: TRBJ1-1
size: NA

CDR3: CASRTTGNYEQYF
V: TRBV2
J: TRBJ2-7
size: NA

CDR3: CSVEEGGSYEQYF
V: TRBV29-1
J: TRBJ2-7
size: NA

CDR3: CASSFPGYGYTF
V: TRBV12-3/TRBV12-4
J: TRBJ1-2
size: medium-sized

CDR3: CASSLAGGLHNEQFF
V: TRBV7-9
J: TRBJ2-1
size: NA

CDR3: CASSLAVGQETQYF
V: TRBV7-2
J: TRBJ2-5
size: medium-sized

CDR3: CSLLGGQGFTDTQYF
V: TRBV29-1
J: TRBJ2-3
size: NA

CDR3: CSARDTLGPEAYEQYF
V: TRBV20-1
J: TRBJ2-7
size: medium-sized

CDR3: CATSTGRGGAETQYF
V: TRBV15
J: TRBJ2-5
size: NA

CDR3: CSVPRDNSYEQYF
V: TRBV29-1
J: TRBJ2-7
size: NA

CDR3: CASSPPLEGRTGELFF
V: TRBV5-1
J: TRBJ2-2
size: NA